The clone carrying this T cell receptor beta chain was counted a few times. This sample stems from a study of shared clonotypes between healthy human individuals. Study-wide context: The donors, a couple of women and a few men, were aged 18 to 49.

Evenly divided among several immunoSEQ plates was the genomic DNA of each subset. Clones were read by immunoSEQ multiplex PCR, and TCRdb kept only the in-frame ones, dropping some. The sample includes 450,000 to 550,000 clones, 75% to 85% seen only once; the top ten take approximately 13%. Recent vaccinations or acute infections were absent in the healthy HIV-negative adult donors. The sample was PBMCs. The TCR sequence derives from a woman between 40 and 50 years old in good health. Some clones in this sample may be carry-over from other donors' samples.

Here the CDR3 reads CASSMKGYSGNTIYF. The DNA for the CDR3 is TGTGCCAGTAGTATGAAGGGCTACTCTGGAAACACCATATATTTT. This chain connects TRBV19 to TRBJ1-3; D is unresolved. The germline V gene has CDR1 LNHDA and CDR2 SQIVND (reference sequence). V was shortened by 3 bases and J by 0 bases, with 9 bases between the two germline ends. The CDR3 is 15 residues long.